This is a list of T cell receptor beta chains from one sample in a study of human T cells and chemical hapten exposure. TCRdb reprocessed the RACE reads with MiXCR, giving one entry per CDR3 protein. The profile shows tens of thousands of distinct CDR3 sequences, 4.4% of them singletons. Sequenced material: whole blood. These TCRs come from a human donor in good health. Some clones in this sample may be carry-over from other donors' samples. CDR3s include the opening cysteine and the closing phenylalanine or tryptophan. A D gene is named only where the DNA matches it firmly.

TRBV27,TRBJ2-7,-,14,CASSQDYFSYEQYF
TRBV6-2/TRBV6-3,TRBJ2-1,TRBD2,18,CASSFIETSGKTYNEQFF
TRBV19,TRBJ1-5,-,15,CASSMRDTGNQPQHF
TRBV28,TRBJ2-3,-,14,CASSPQTDTDTQYF
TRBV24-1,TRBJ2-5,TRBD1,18,CATSDLHTPQGARETQYF
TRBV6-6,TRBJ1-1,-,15,CASSGDGVMNTEAFF
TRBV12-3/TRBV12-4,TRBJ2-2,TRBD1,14,CASSHGTGTGELFF
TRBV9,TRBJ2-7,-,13,CASSRRGSYEQYF
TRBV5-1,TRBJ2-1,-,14,CASSLVRVQNEQFF
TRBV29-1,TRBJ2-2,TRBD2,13,CSVGTIQTGELFF
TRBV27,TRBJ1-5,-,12,CASSLIGQPQHF
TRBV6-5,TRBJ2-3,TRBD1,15,CASSYSPTGEDTQYF
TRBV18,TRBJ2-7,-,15,CASSPARDGTYEQYF
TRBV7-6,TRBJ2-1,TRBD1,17,CASSPPGTGSRYNEQFF
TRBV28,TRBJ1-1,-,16,CASSFLWGRRDTEAFF
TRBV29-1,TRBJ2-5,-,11,CSGRTGETQYF
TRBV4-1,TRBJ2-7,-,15,CASSRGQGGRYEQYF
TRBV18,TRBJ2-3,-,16,CASSPLPGESTDTQYF
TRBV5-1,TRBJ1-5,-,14,CASSLGGSNQPQHF
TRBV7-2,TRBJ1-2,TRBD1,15,CASSLGTGGLYGYTF
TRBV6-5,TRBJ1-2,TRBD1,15,CASSYSSTGFDGYTF
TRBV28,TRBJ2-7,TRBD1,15,CASREDRGGSYEQYF
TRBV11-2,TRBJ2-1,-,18,CASIHTKGRGFQNYEQFF
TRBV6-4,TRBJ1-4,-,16,CASSQFPSGNNEKLFF
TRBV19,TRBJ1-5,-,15,CASSLSQNSNQPQHF
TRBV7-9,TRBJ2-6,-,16,CASSPGGGTGANVLTF
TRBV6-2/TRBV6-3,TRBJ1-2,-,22,CASISSLGGAEALFQSSQGYTF
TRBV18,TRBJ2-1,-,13,CASSSVLLNEQFF
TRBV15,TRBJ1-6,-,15,CATSRDKQNNSPLHF
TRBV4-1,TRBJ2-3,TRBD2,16,CASSQLTSGRKDTQYF
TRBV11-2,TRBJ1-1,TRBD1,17,CASSSLSGQKTNTEAFF
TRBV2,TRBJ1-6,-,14,CASWTGAYNSPLHF
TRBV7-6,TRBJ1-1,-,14,CASSLDPGGTEAFF
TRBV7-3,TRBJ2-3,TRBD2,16,CASSSRTSGTKNTQYF
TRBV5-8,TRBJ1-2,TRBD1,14,CASSRLQGDYGYTF
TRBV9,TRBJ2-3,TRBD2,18,CASSSQREHYSSTDTQYF
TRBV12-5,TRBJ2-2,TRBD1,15,CASGRDRGNTGELFF
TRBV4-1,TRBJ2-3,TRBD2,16,CASSTPTSSTTDTQYF
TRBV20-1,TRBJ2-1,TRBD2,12,CSAHSGSFSEFF
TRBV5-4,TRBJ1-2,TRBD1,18,CASSGAGTGRDPNYGYTF
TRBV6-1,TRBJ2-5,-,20,CASSEAAGSVGGVRQETQYF